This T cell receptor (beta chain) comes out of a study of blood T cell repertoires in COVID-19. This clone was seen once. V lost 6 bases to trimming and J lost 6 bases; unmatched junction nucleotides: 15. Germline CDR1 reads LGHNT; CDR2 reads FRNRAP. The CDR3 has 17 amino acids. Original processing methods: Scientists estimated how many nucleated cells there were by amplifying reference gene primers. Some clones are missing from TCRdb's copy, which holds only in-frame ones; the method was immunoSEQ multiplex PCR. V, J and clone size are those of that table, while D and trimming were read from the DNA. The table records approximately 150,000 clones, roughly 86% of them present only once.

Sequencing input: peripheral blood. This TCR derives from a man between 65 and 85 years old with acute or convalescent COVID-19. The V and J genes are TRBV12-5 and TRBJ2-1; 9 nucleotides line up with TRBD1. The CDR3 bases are TGTGCTAGTGGCTCAACCTTACAGGGGGCGAGGGTCAATGAGCAGTTCTTC. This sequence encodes CASGSTLQGARVNEQFF. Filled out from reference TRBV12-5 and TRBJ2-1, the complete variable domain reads DARVTQTPRHKVTEMGQEVTMRCQPILGHNTVFWYRQTMMQGLELLAYFRNRAPLDDSGMPKDRFSAEMPDATLATLKIQPSEPRDSAVYFCASGSTLQGARVNEQFFGPGTRLTVL.